One sample yielded the 28 T cell receptor beta chains listed below, sequenced in a study of response to subunit inactivated influenza vaccine. TCRdb independently ran MiXCR on the RT-PCR reads; one entry per CDR3 protein. The table has 700,000 to 800,000 distinct CDR3 sequences, roughly 20% seen once; the top ten hold roughly 10%. Sequenced here: PBMCs from blood, sampled more than 4 days after vaccination. These receptors all stem from a man aged 45 to 65 who received an inactivated influenza vaccine.

V usage is TRBV5-1 and J usage is TRBJ2-3; TRBD1 aligns across 10 bases. The CDR3 runs 18 residues. Germline trimming cut 5 bases from V and 3 bases from J; bases unmatched to any gene: 15. Per the germline V gene, CDR1 is SGHRS and CDR2 is YFSETQ. CDR3 protein: CASSFPGQGPRGTDTQYF. As DNA, the CDR3 is TGCGCCAGCAGTTTTCCGGGACAGGGGCCCAGAGGTACAGATACGCAGTATTTT. Combining the CDR3 with reference TRBV5-1 and TRBJ2-3 gives the whole variable domain KAGVTQTPRYLIKTRGQQVTLSCSPISGHRSVSWYQQTPGQGLQFLFEYFSETQRNKGNFPGRFSGRQFSNSRSEMNVSTLELGDSALYLCASSFPGQGPRGTDTQYFGPGTRLTVL.

This clonotype was observed at least ten times. The junction departs from germline at one end; a sequencing error may be responsible. Here the CDR3 reads CASSLVDRVPGETQYF. The CDR3 DNA reads as TGTGCCAGCAGTTTAGTAGACAGGGTCCCGGGGGAGACCCAGTACTTC. This rearrangement joins TRBV7-2 to TRBJ2-5; 7 positions agree with TRBD1. Germline V gene data show CDR1 as SGHTA and CDR2 as FQGNSA. The CDR3 is made up of 16 amino acids.

The rearrangement uses TRBV6-2 or TRBV6-3 and TRBJ2-3, with D perhaps TRBD2 (5 bases). CDR1 is MNHEY, CDR2 SVGEGT, per germline. The CDR3 loop spans 16 amino acids. Deletions cut 2 bases from V and 0 bases from J, with 12 bases between. The CDR3 region has the DNA TGTGCCAGCAGTTACCGAGGAGGTCTTAGCACAGATACGCAGTATTTT. This encodes CASSYRGGLSTDTQYF.

This rearrangement joins TRBV18 to TRBJ1-6; 7 nucleotides match TRBD1. The germline CDR1 and CDR2 sequences are KGHSH and LQKENI. CDR3 length: 15 amino acids. The J segment lost 5 bases and the V segment lost 4 bases, leaving 5 bases of the junction unmatched. In DNA form, the CDR3 reads TGTGCCAGCTCACTACAGGGGTACGATAATTCACCCCTCCACTTT. Encoded protein: CASSLQGYDNSPLHF.

The J gene is TRBJ1-2, the V gene TRBV4-3, with no clear D. The CDR3 is made up of 13 amino acids. The germline V gene has CDR1 LGHNA and CDR2 YSLEER. The V gene lost 2 bases and the J gene lost 0 bases, with 4 bases spanning the gap. The CDR3: CASSQSANYGYTF. Written as DNA, the CDR3 is TGCGCCAGCAGCCAATCAGCTAACTATGGCTACACCTTC.

This clonotype was counted only a few times. The chain couples TRBV5-1 to TRBJ2-7; D is possibly TRBD2 (6 bases). Trimming removed 4 bases from V and 3 bases from J, with 17 bases in between. CDR1 is SGHRS and CDR2 is YFSETQ in the germline V gene. This CDR3 contains 15 residues. The CDR3 reads CASSPLSGGSYEQYF. For the CDR3, the DNA is TGCGCCAGCAGCCCCCTAAGTGGAGGGAGCTACGAGCAGTACTTC.

Only a few counts were recorded for this clonotype. DNA of the CDR3: TGTGCCAGCAGCCAAGATGAGGTTCCCTACAATGAGCAGTTCTTC. Amino acids: CASSQDEVPYNEQFF. V is TRBV4-2 and J is TRBJ2-1; D gene unclear. Trimming took 0 bases from V and 2 from J, leaving 8 bases between them. There are 15 residues in the CDR3. In germline, CDR1 is LGHNA, CDR2 YNFKEQ.

This sequence joins TRBV6-2 or TRBV6-3 and TRBJ2-5; 8 nucleotides line up with TRBD2. J lost 4 bases, V lost 4 bases, and 5 bases had no gene match. The CDR3 covers 14 residues. In germline, CDR1 is MNHEY, CDR2 SVGEGT. The CDR3 sequence is CASSFTGGPETQYF. The DNA of the CDR3 is TGTGCCAGCAGTTTTACGGGGGGGCCAGAGACCCAGTACTTC.

This clonotype was counted between two and nine times. The chain has TRBV11-2 and TRBJ2-5, with D maybe TRBD2 (5 bases). From germline, CDR1 is SGHAT and CDR2 FQNNGV. The CDR3 runs 17 residues. The V end was cut by 2 bases, the J end by 4 bases, with 20 bases between. The chain's CDR3 is CASSLRLARALGETQYF. In DNA form, the CDR3 reads TGTGCCAGCAGCTTACGGCTAGCTAGGGCCTTGGGAGAGACCCAGTACTTC.

A few counts support this clonotype. The CDR3 loop reads CASRWTGGSYEQYF. The CDR3 DNA is TGTGCCAGCAGGTGGACAGGGGGCTCCTACGAGCAGTACTTC. This chain links TRBV2 with TRBJ2-7, with 10 bases identical to TRBD1. The germline gives CDR1 SNHLY, CDR2 FYNNEI. The CDR3 is 14 amino acids. Germline trimming cut 6 bases from V and 0 bases from J; bases unmatched to any gene: 2.

This clonotype was observed a few times. The rearrangement uses TRBV28 and TRBJ2-3; a weak D match, TRBD2 (5 bases). The CDR3 has 14 residues. V was shortened by 4 bases and J by 3 bases, with 11 bases between the two germline ends. Germline values: CDR1 MDHEN, CDR2 SYDVKM. The CDR3 is CASSSLRGTDTQYF. Here the CDR3 DNA reads TGTGCCAGCAGTTCTCTCAGAGGGACAGATACGCAGTATTTT.

This clonotype was found many times. This chain links TRBV11-2 with TRBJ2-5, with a tentative D call TRBD2 (6 bases). The CDR3 has 15 amino acids. V lost 5 bases and J lost 10, with 23 bases in between. Germline CDR1 is SGHAT and CDR2 is FQNNGV. In nucleotides, the CDR3 is TGTGCCAGCAGCCAAGAGGGACGCGGGATAAGGAGCCAGTACTTC. Protein product: CASSQEGRGIRSQYF.

V gene TRBV29-1 combines with J gene TRBJ1-1; D is perhaps TRBD1 (5 bases). This CDR3 spans 13 amino acids. Germline V CDR1 and CDR2: SQVTM, ANQGSEA. The germline V and J ends were trimmed by 6 bases and 1 base, with 12 bases remaining between them. The CDR3 sequence is CSVLRGRNTEAFF. As DNA, the CDR3 is TGCAGCGTCCTCCGGGGGAGGAACACTGAAGCTTTCTTT.

The chain combines TRBV20-1 with TRBJ2-1; D is unresolved. The CDR3 is 11 residues long. Trimming shortened V by 5 bases and J by 9 bases, and 11 bases separated the two germline ends. Germline assignment: CDR1 DFQATT and CDR2 SNEGSKA (reference sequence). CDR3 loop: CSARSTREQFF. CDR3 coding DNA: TGCAGTGCTCGGAGTACGCGTGAGCAGTTCTTC.

The rearrangement uses TRBV20-1 and TRBJ1-5, with a tentative D call TRBD1 (5 bases). CDR3 size: 18 residues. With 0 bases removed from V and 6 bases from J, the gap between germline ends came to 24 bases. CDR1 is DFQATT, CDR2 SNEGSKA, per germline (reference sequence). CDR3 DNA: TGCAGTGCTAGAGAGGCGCGGCAGGGCCAATCCCTAGGTCAGCCCCAGCATTTT. Protein: CSAREARQGQSLGQPQHF.

This clonotype occurred a few times. The chain couples TRBV5-5 to TRBJ2-3; D remains unclear. Between the trimmed V and J ends, which lost 2 bases and 3 bases, there was a span of 10 bases. Germline V gene data show CDR1 as SGHKS and CDR2 as YYEKEE (reference sequence). This CDR3 spans 14 amino acids. CDR3 in amino acids: CASSFVLATDTQYF. The CDR3 DNA is TGTGCCAGCAGCTTTGTACTGGCGACAGATACGCAGTATTTT.

The CDR3 coding sequence is TGTGCCAGCAGCTTAAGTCGGGACCTCGGCACAGATACGCAGTATTTT. Translation gives CASSLSRDLGTDTQYF. This sequence joins TRBV7-6 and TRBJ2-3; D might be TRBD1 or TRBD2, each matching 5 bases. Trimming pared 2 bases from V and 1 base from J, leaving 13 bases between. The V gene's germline CDR1 is SGHVS and CDR2 FNYEAQ. This CDR3 contains 16 residues.

CDR3 sequence: CATSRGRNGRGNEQFF. As DNA, the CDR3 is TGTGCCACCAGCAGAGGAAGGAACGGGCGGGGCAATGAGCAGTTCTTC. The V gene is TRBV15, the J gene TRBJ2-1, with D possibly matching TRBD2 (6 bases). Germline V lookup: CDR1 LNHNV, CDR2 YYDKDF (reference sequence). V lost 1 base and J 6 bases, leaving 16 bases between the germline ends. This CDR3 has 16 residues.

The rearrangement joins TRBV6-1 to TRBJ1-5, with 7 bases lining up with TRBD1. This CDR3 comprises 15 residues. Germline V CDR1 and CDR2: MNHNS, SASEGT. Trimming removed 2 bases from V and 3 bases from J; junction bases left unmatched: 4. Here the CDR3 reads CASSEMTGNNQPQHF. CDR3 bases: TGTGCCAGCAGTGAAATGACAGGGAACAATCAGCCCCAGCATTTT.

This clonotype was detected a few times. V usage is TRBV6-2 or TRBV6-3 and J usage is TRBJ1-2, with no clear D. V dropped 6 bases and J dropped 2 bases, with 13 bases sitting between them. Germline V CDR1 and CDR2: MNHEY, SVGEGT. The CDR3 consists of 14 residues. This CDR3 is CASRDNIKNYGYTF. DNA for the CDR3: TGTGCCAGCAGGGATAACATTAAGAACTATGGCTACACCTTC.

About this clonotype: The junction departs from the called germline gene at one end, perhaps through a read error. The rearrangement joins TRBV30 to TRBJ1-6, with no clear D. Germline CDR1 is GTSNPN and CDR2 is SVGIG (reference sequence). CDR3 size: 14 residues. This CDR3 reads CAGRTQANGSPLHF. The CDR3 DNA is TGTGCCGGGAGGACGCAGGCTAACGGTTCACCCCTCCACTTT.

This clonotype is a singleton in its sample. The chain joins TRBV28 to TRBJ2-7; 7 nucleotides line up with TRBD1. V was pared by 8 bases and J by 3 bases, with 10 bases of the junction left unmatched. Germline CDR1 reads MDHEN; CDR2 reads SYDVKM. The CDR3 extends over 14 amino acids. The CDR3 reads CASGKSTGYYEQYF. The CDR3 DNA reads as TGTGCCAGCGGAAAATCGACAGGGTACTACGAGCAGTACTTC.

Only a few counts were recorded for this clonotype. This chain connects TRBV12-3 or TRBV12-4 to TRBJ1-6; unclear D gene. Trimming left V 3 bases short and J 15 bases short, with 9 bases between. The CDR3 spans 11 residues. CDR3: CASSFGLDLHF. DNA of the CDR3: TGTGCCAGCAGTTTCGGCCTTGACCTCCACTTT.

The J gene is TRBJ2-6, the V gene TRBV12-3 or TRBV12-4, with D perhaps given as TRBD1 or TRBD2 (5 bases each). The CDR3 is 13 residues long. The ends were cut back, 6 bases at V and 9 bases at J, with 12 bases in the middle. CDR3 amino acids: CASRSQGDNVLTF. DNA of the CDR3: TGTGCCAGCAGGTCTCAGGGAGACAACGTCCTGACTTTC.

This clonotype was found a few times. V is TRBV3-1 and J is TRBJ2-1, with unresolved D. This CDR3 has 14 residues. V shed 4 bases and J shed 8 bases, with 15 bases lying between them. Germline V gene sequence: CDR1 LGHDT, CDR2 YNNKEL (reference sequence). The CDR3 here is CASSPVRPMDEQFF. For the CDR3, the DNA is TGTGCCAGCAGCCCAGTTAGGCCGATGGATGAGCAGTTCTTC.

The CDR3 reads CASRSHRGGSGNTIYF. The CDR3 DNA is TGTGCCAGCAGGTCCCACAGGGGGGGATCTGGAAACACCATATATTTT. The chain has TRBV6-1 and TRBJ1-3; TRBD1 matches 8 bases. Germline V CDR1 and CDR2: MNHNS, SASEGT. The CDR3 is 16 amino acids. V dropped 6 bases and J dropped 1; count of bases not matched to a gene: 8.

There are a few counts of this clonotype. The chain has TRBV20-1 and TRBJ2-7; 7 bases map to TRBD1. The CDR3 length is 15 residues. V shed 4 bases, J shed 0 bases, and the junction held 9 bases outside the gene matches. Germline assignment: CDR1 DFQATT and CDR2 SNEGSKA (reference sequence). CDR3: CSAKQTGDLSYEQYF. The CDR3 region has the DNA TGCAGTGCTAAACAAACAGGGGACCTCTCCTACGAGCAGTACTTC.

V is TRBV27 and J is TRBJ1-5; D not certain. The CDR3 runs to 16 residues. With 3 bases removed from V and 2 bases from J, the gap between germline ends came to 14 bases. Germline V gives CDR1 MNHEY, CDR2 SMNVEV (reference sequence). Here the CDR3 reads CASSLGNRGGNQPQHF. The CDR3 DNA reads TGTGCCAGCAGTTTGGGAAATCGAGGCGGCAATCAGCCCCAGCATTTT.